Listed here are 27 T cell receptor beta chains from one sample, sequenced in a study of identical twins (dated by TCRdb to about 2016). The library was generated by 5' RACE. Instrument used: Illumina HiSeq 2000. In-frame beta chains were kept once TCRdb had trimmed the public reads at Q25 with fastp and called clones with MiXCR. Rows merge per CDR3 protein into single entries with the most common DNA and genes. Within this sample are about 470,000 distinct CDR3 sequences, with 24% of them counted one time only. About 2.7% of the sample rests with the top ten. This same sample was also taken into another study, of T cells expressing NK-cell markers.

The sequenced sample was CD4+ T cells sorted from blood. All receptors come from a woman aged 18 to 35 in good health.

This clonotype was seen more than once but under ten times. The genes are TRBV18 and TRBJ2-2; 14 bases line up with TRBD2. The CDR3 is made up of 18 amino acids. Looked up from germline, CDR1 is KGHSH and CDR2 is LQKENI. J was trimmed by 3 bases and V by 3 bases; bases with no gene match: 6. The CDR3 is CASSPQPGLAGDTGELFF. CDR3 nucleotide sequence: TGTGCCAGCTCACCTCAACCGGGACTAGCGGGAGACACCGGGGAGCTGTTTTTT.

There are a few counts of this clonotype. V and J are TRBV6-2 or TRBV6-3 and TRBJ2-3, with TRBD2 identical over 9 bases. CDR1 and CDR2 (germline): MNHEY, SVGEGT. This CDR3 is 15 amino acids long. The V segment lost 6 bases and the J segment 2 bases; nucleotides outside the gene matches: 6. CDR3 residues: CASRPGLATTDTQYF. CDR3 DNA: TGTGCCAGCAGACCGGGACTAGCAACCACAGATACGCAGTATTTT.

The gene calls are TRBV5-1 and TRBJ2-1; D gene ambiguous. CDR1 SGHRS and CDR2 YFSETQ come from the germline V gene. The CDR3 has 15 residues. Trimming pared 0 bases from V and 0 bases from J, leaving 7 bases between. CDR3 in amino acids: CASSLAQSSYNEQFF. Written as DNA, the CDR3 is TGCGCCAGCAGCTTGGCACAGAGCTCCTACAATGAGCAGTTCTTC.

This clonotype was detected a few times. The chain carries TRBV20-1 and TRBJ1-2; D gene uncertain. The V and J ends lost 0 bases and 4 bases respectively, with 9 bases between them. Germline V gene sequence: CDR1 DFQATT, CDR2 SNEGSKA (reference sequence). The CDR3 runs to 13 residues. Written as DNA, the CDR3 is TGCAGTGCTAGAGACCCAGGTAGCTATGGCTACACCTTC. Translated, it gives CSARDPGSYGYTF.

The chain carries TRBV3-1 and TRBJ2-3; 7 nucleotides line up with TRBD1. Germline V gene lookup returns CDR1 LGHDT and CDR2 YNNKEL (reference sequence). The V gene end was trimmed by 10 bases and the J gene end by 0 bases; junction bases not matched to a gene: 4. This CDR3 has 13 residues. The CDR3, as DNA: TGTGCCACCCGAGGGGGCAGCACAGATACGCAGTATTTT. Amino acids: CATRGGSTDTQYF.

This sequence joins TRBV7-2 and TRBJ2-2; possible D gene TRBD2, 5 bases. Germline CDR1 is SGHTA and CDR2 is FQGNSA. V lost 5 bases to trimming and J lost 7 bases, with 17 bases between them. The CDR3 length is 15 residues. The CDR3 region has the DNA TGTGCCAGCAGCCGAACTAGGCCGCTGGGCGGGGAGCTGTTTTTT. The encoded protein is CASSRTRPLGGELFF.

The CDR3 sequence is CASSLVRAPGNEQFF. Written as DNA, the CDR3 is TGCGCCAGCAGCTTGGTCAGGGCCCCGGGCAATGAGCAGTTCTTC. The V and J genes are TRBV5-1 and TRBJ2-1; maybe TRBD1 (5 bases). Germline values: CDR1 SGHRS, CDR2 YFSETQ. The CDR3 runs 15 residues. Trimming removed 0 bases at V and 6 bases at J, with 13 bases between.

This chain joins TRBV5-1 and TRBJ2-7; possible D gene TRBD2, 6 bases. Between the trimmed V and J ends, which lost 8 bases and 3 bases, there was a span of 21 bases. This CDR3 comprises 15 residues. In germline, CDR1 is SGHRS, CDR2 YFSETQ. CDR3: CASSRTGEAFYEQYF. In nucleotides, the CDR3 is TGCGCCAGTAGCCGGACGGGAGAGGCCTTCTACGAGCAGTACTTC.

This rearrangement joins TRBV3-1 to TRBJ2-3; 10 bases are shared with TRBD1. The CDR3 has 17 residues. Germline CDR1 and CDR2: LGHDT and YNNKEL (reference sequence). After removal of 4 bases from V and 4 bases from J, the junction contained 11 bases not matched to a gene. CDR3 DNA: TGTGCCAGCAGCCGGACTTCCGGGACAGGGGTCCCAGATACGCAGTATTTT. Translation: CASSRTSGTGVPDTQYF.

The chain uses TRBV20-1 and TRBJ2-1; D is unclear. V lost 3 bases and J 4 bases, leaving 7 bases between the germline ends. From germline, CDR1 is DFQATT and CDR2 SNEGSKA (reference sequence). CDR3 length: 12 residues. The CDR3 DNA is TGCAGTGCTAGCGGTCGTTACAATGAGCAGTTCTTC. Protein: CSASGRYNEQFF.

This clonotype was counted only a few times. This chain links TRBV5-1 with TRBJ2-1; D uncertain. V dropped 2 bases and J dropped 3 bases, with 12 bases sitting between them. The CDR3 has 15 amino acids. Germline V gene data show CDR1 as SGHRS and CDR2 as YFSETQ. DNA for the CDR3: TGCGCCAGCAGCTTCGAACTCCAAATCTACAATGAGCAGTTCTTC. It yields the protein CASSFELQIYNEQFF.

This clonotype turned up a few times. The chain is built from TRBV6-1 and TRBJ2-2; 14 bases are shared with TRBD2. Trimming at V came to 6 bases and at J to 7 bases, leaving 4 bases not matched to a gene. This CDR3 is built from 15 residues. CDR1 is MNHNS and CDR2 is SASEGT in the germline V gene. The CDR3 region is CASSPGLAGVGELFF. CDR3 DNA sequence: TGTGCCAGCAGCCCGGGACTAGCGGGAGTCGGGGAGCTGTTTTTT.

The chain combines TRBV20-1 with TRBJ1-4, with TRBD1 as a possible D gene (5 bases). This CDR3 is 14 amino acids long. The V gene's germline CDR1 is DFQATT and CDR2 SNEGSKA (reference sequence). V lost 2 bases to trimming and J lost 3 bases, with 10 bases between them. The CDR3 coding sequence is TGCAGTGCTAGATTGGGGGTGGCTAATGAAAAACTGTTTTTT. This translates into CSARLGVANEKLFF.

This chain connects TRBV6-2 or TRBV6-3 to TRBJ2-1, with 10 nucleotides matching TRBD1. V lost 0 bases, J lost 7 bases, and 3 bases stayed unmatched. The CDR3 spans 15 residues. Germline assignment: CDR1 MNHEY and CDR2 SVGEGT. Written as DNA, the CDR3 is TGTGCCAGCAGTTACTCGGGACAGGGGCTGAATGAGCAGTTCTTC. Translation: CASSYSGQGLNEQFF.

This chain links TRBV5-6 with TRBJ2-5; a weak D match, TRBD1 (5 bases). The CDR3 runs 14 residues. Germline values: CDR1 SGHDT, CDR2 YYEEEE. Trimming removed 3 bases at V and 4 bases at J, with 13 bases between. The CDR3 sequence: CASSSVQGGETQYF. DNA of the CDR3: TGTGCCAGCAGCTCAGTGCAGGGCGGAGAGACCCAGTACTTC.

The CDR3 sequence is CASSITQPGELFF. The CDR3 bases are TGTGCCAGCAGCATTACGCAGCCCGGGGAGCTGTTTTTT. The chain has TRBV7-2 and TRBJ2-2; D remains unclear. V was pared by 5 bases and J by 6 bases, with 10 bases between. The CDR3 runs 13 residues. From germline, CDR1 is SGHTA and CDR2 FQGNSA.

There are a few counts of this clonotype. The V and J genes are TRBV6-5 and TRBJ2-2, with D possibly matching TRBD1 (5 bases). V was shortened by 2 bases and J by 4 bases, with 17 bases between the two germline ends. Per germline, CDR1 MNHEY and CDR2 SVGAGI. The CDR3 is 17 residues long. CDR3 sequence reads: CASSYGWTRGSTGELFF. The DNA for the CDR3 is TGTGCCAGCAGTTACGGGTGGACAAGGGGAAGCACCGGGGAGCTGTTTTTT.

The sample holds many counts of this clonotype. J is TRBJ2-5 and V is TRBV6-2 or TRBV6-3; D remains unclear. This CDR3 has 11 residues. V was trimmed by 2 bases and J by 5 bases, leaving 3 bases between them. CDR1 is MNHEY, CDR2 SVGEGT, per germline. The CDR3 is CASSYAETQYF. The CDR3 coding sequence is TGTGCCAGCAGTTACGCCGAGACCCAGTACTTC.

V usage is TRBV4-3 and J usage is TRBJ2-2, with D maybe TRBD2 (6 bases). There are 16 residues in the CDR3. In germline, CDR1 is LGHNA, CDR2 YSLEER. V was pared by 2 bases and J by 8 bases, with 18 bases between. The chain's CDR3 is CASSQSPVTRGGELFF. CDR3 bases: TGCGCCAGCAGCCAATCCCCCGTGACTAGAGGTGGGGAGCTGTTTTTT.

This clonotype was counted a few times. For the CDR3, the DNA is TGTGCCAGCAGTTACCGGGCTAGCGGGAGTCATCGAGTGGGCGAGCAGTACTTC. Translated: CASSYRASGSHRVGEQYF. The genes are TRBV6-2 or TRBV6-3 and TRBJ2-7; 10 bases line up with TRBD2. Germline CDR1 MNHEY, CDR2 SVGEGT. V lost 2 bases, J lost 6 bases, and 16 bases stayed unmatched. The length of the CDR3 is 18 residues.

This clonotype was counted at least ten times. V is TRBV29-1 and J is TRBJ2-3; 8 bases are a match to TRBD2. This CDR3 contains 14 residues. Germline lookup yields CDR1 SQVTM and CDR2 ANQGSEA. V shed 1 base and J 6 bases; nucleotides not matched to a gene: 6. CDR3 protein: CSVEGGLGADTQYF. The CDR3 DNA sequence: TGCAGCGTTGAAGGGGGACTAGGAGCGGATACGCAGTATTTT.

In this sample, this clonotype turned up a few times. J is TRBJ1-2 and V is TRBV6-5, with D unclear. The V and J ends lost 8 bases and 4 bases respectively, with 11 bases between them. This CDR3 is 12 amino acids long. Germline CDR1 reads MNHEY; CDR2 reads SVGAGI. The CDR3 sequence is CASSQTRYGYTF. CDR3 nucleotide sequence: TGTGCCAGCTCCCAGACCCGCTATGGCTACACCTTC.

J is TRBJ2-1 and V is TRBV4-2, with 7 bases that match TRBD1. The germline gives CDR1 LGHNA, CDR2 YNFKEQ. The CDR3 has 14 residues. Germline trimming cut 0 bases from V and 9 bases from J; bases unmatched to any gene: 5. CDR3 coding DNA: TGTGCCAGCAGCCAAGAGACAGGGTCAATTGAGCAGTTCTTC. It yields the protein CASSQETGSIEQFF.

V and J are TRBV2 and TRBJ2-3, with 8 bases aligning to TRBD2. Losses at the gene ends were 7 bases for V and 0 bases for J; bases not matched to a gene: 9. The CDR3 length is 16 residues. Germline V CDR1 and CDR2: SNHLY, FYNNEI. The DNA of the CDR3 is TGTGCCAGCAACCCTTGGACTAGCTATAGCACAGATACGCAGTATTTT. Translation gives CASNPWTSYSTDTQYF.

This clonotype appeared a few times. The chain employs TRBV12-3 or TRBV12-4 and TRBJ2-3, with D hard to call. The CDR3 runs to 15 residues. Trimming left V 5 bases short and J 6 bases short, with 18 bases between. The CDR3, as DNA: TGTGCCAGCAGTCTAGAAAGGGTCGTGTTTGATACGCAGTATTTT. Translation: CASSLERVVFDTQYF.

This CDR3 is CASSYRGIGYGYTF. CDR3 sequence (DNA): TGTGCCAGCAGTTATCGGGGAATAGGGTATGGCTACACCTTC. J is TRBJ1-2 and V is TRBV6-5; no clear D gene. The germline CDR1 and CDR2 sequences are MNHEY and SVGAGI. The V end was cut by 3 bases, the J end by 5 bases, with 13 bases between. The CDR3 sequence is 14 residues long.

For the CDR3, the DNA is TGCGCCAGCAACGATCCGGGACAGGGGCGCTACGAGCAGTACTTC. This encodes CASNDPGQGRYEQYF. The chain is built from TRBV5-1 and TRBJ2-7; TRBD1 matches at 10 bases. From germline, CDR1 is SGHRS and CDR2 YFSETQ. This CDR3 region has 15 residues. The V and J ends lost 6 bases and 3 bases, in that order; junction bases with no gene match: 9.